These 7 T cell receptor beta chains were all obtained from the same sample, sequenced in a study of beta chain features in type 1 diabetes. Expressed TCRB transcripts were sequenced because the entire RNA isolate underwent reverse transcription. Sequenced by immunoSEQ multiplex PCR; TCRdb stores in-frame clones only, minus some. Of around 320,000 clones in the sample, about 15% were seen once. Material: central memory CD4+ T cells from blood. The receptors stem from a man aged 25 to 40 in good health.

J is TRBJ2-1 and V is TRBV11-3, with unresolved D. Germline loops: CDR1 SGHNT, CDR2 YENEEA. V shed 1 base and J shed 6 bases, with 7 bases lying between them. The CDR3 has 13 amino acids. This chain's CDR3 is CASSLGVGNEQFF. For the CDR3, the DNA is TGTGCCAGCAGCTTAGGGGTTGGCAATGAGCAGTTCTTC. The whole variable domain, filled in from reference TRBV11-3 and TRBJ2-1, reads EAGVVQSPRYKIIEKKQPVAFWCNPISGHNTLYWYLQNLGQGPELLIRYENEEAVDDSQLPKDRFSAERLKGVDSTLKIQPAELGDSAVYLCASSLGVGNEQFFGPGTRLTVL.

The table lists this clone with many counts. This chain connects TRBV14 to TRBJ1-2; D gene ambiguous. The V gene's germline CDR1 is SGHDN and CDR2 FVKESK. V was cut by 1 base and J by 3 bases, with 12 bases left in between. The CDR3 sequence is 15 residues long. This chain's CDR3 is CASSQVDSAYYGYTF. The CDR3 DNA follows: TGTGCCAGCAGCCAAGTCGATTCGGCTTACTATGGCTACACCTTC.

This chain's CDR3 is CASKGIPDTQYF. As DNA, the CDR3 is TGTGCCAGCAAGGGGATCCCAGATACGCAGTATTTT. V usage is TRBV25-1 and J usage is TRBJ2-3; tentative D call: TRBD1 (5 bases). Trimming pared 7 bases from V and 4 bases from J, leaving 9 bases between. CDR1 is MGHDK and CDR2 is SYGVNS in the germline V gene. This CDR3 has 12 amino acids.

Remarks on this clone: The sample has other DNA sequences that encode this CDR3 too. CDR3 sequence (DNA): TGTGCCAGCAGTGAAAATGAGCAGTTCTTC. Amino acids: CASSENEQFF. This sequence joins TRBV2 and TRBJ2-1, with D hard to call. The CDR3 runs 10 residues. CDR1 and CDR2 (germline): SNHLY, FYNNEI. The ends were cut back, 2 bases at V and 7 bases at J, with 0 bases in the middle.

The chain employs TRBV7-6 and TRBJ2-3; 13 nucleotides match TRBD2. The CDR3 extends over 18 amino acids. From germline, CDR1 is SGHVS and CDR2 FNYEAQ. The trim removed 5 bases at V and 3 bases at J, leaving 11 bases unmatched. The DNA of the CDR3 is TGTGCCAGCAGCCCCTCAACTAGCGGGGGGGCCCTAACAGATACGCAGTATTTT. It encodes CASSPSTSGGALTDTQYF.

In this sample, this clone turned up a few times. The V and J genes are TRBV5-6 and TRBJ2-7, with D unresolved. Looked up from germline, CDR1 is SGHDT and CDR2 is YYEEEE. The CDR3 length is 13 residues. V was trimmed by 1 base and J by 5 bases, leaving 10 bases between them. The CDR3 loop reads CASSLPSQDEQYF. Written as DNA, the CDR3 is TGTGCCAGCAGCTTGCCCTCCCAGGACGAGCAGTACTTC.

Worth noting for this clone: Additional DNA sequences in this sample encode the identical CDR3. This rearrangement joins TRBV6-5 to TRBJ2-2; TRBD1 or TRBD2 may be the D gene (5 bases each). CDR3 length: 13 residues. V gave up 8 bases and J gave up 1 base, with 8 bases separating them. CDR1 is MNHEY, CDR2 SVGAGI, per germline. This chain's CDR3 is CASGTGNTGELFF. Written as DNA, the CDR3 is TGTGCCAGCGGGACGGGGAACACCGGGGAGCTGTTTTTT.